This T cell receptor beta chain was sequenced in a study of T cell changes during pregnancy in multiple sclerosis. The V end was cut by 0 bases, the J end by 5 bases, with 10 bases between. The CDR3 sequence is 14 residues long. Germline values: CDR1 SGHAT, CDR2 FQNNGV. Assay used: immunoSEQ multiplex PCR; TCRdb lists only in-frame clones, some missing. The sample lists 45,000 to 50,000 clones; 94% were seen once. Sample: CD8+ T cells from peripheral blood mononuclear cells, taken before pregnancy. This receptor was taken from a female donor with multiple sclerosis, enrolled in a pregnancy study. This rearrangement joins TRBV11-2 to TRBJ2-5; D possibly corresponds to TRBD1 (6 bases). CDR3 loop: CASSLDRGRETQYF. CDR3 coding DNA: TGTGCCAGCAGCTTAGACAGGGGCAGGGAGACCCAGTACTTC.